The 18 T cell receptor beta chains in this list originate from one sample, sequenced in a study of Tregs in tolerant kidney transplant recipients. The method was immunoSEQ multiplex PCR; TCRdb's version includes in-frame clones alone and lacks a portion of them. The sample yields about 66,000 clones, more than 90% seen once. This specimen consisted of CD8+ T cells from blood, obtained before the transplant. The receptors come from a human donor who received a combined kidney and bone marrow transplant.

The chain links TRBV7-9 to TRBJ2-3; 13 nucleotides line up with TRBD2. The germline gives CDR1 SEHNR, CDR2 FQNEAQ (reference sequence). The ends lost 4 bases at V and 6 bases at J; junction bases unmatched: 7. The CDR3 extends over 16 amino acids. The CDR3: CASSYGTSGKRDTQYF. In DNA form, the CDR3 reads TGTGCCAGCAGCTACGGGACTAGCGGGAAGAGGGATACGCAGTATTTT.

This clone has more than one count but fewer than ten. This chain connects TRBV27 to TRBJ1-1; TRBD1 matches at 7 bases. This CDR3 is built from 12 residues. The junction had 2 bases not matched to a gene; V was cut back by 6 bases and J by 4 bases. Germline CDR1 is MNHEY and CDR2 is SMNVEV (reference sequence). The CDR3 coding sequence is TGTGCCAGCAGGACAGGGCTCACTGAAGCTTTCTTT. This translates into CASRTGLTEAFF.

In DNA form, the CDR3 reads TGTGCCAGCAGCTTAATCGCTGGCACCTACGAGCAGTACTTC. Its protein product is CASSLIAGTYEQYF. The chain recombines TRBV7-3 with TRBJ2-7; unclear D gene. Trimming left V 1 base short and J 2 bases short, with 9 bases between. The length of the CDR3 is 14 residues. Germline values: CDR1 SGHTA, CDR2 FQGTGA.

The chain joins TRBV5-1 to TRBJ1-1; 10 bases match TRBD1. Trimming at V came to 5 bases and at J to 5 bases, leaving 6 bases not matched to a gene. Germline CDR1 SGHRS, CDR2 YFSETQ. The CDR3 length is 14 residues. CDR3 sequence (DNA): TGCGCCAGCAGGTCTAGGACAGGGGGAACTGAAGCTTTCTTT. Amino acid sequence: CASRSRTGGTEAFF. The complete variable domain, with remaining parts taken from reference TRBV5-1 and TRBJ1-1, reads KAGVTQTPRYLIKTRGQQVTLSCSPISGHRSVSWYQQTPGQGLQFLFEYFSETQRNKGNFPGRFSGRQFSNSRSEMNVSTLELGDSALYLCASRSRTGGTEAFFGQGTRLTVV.

This clone was seen a single time. The rearrangement links TRBV9 to TRBJ2-1, with TRBD2 identical over 12 bases. CDR1 and CDR2 (germline): SGDLS, YYNGEE. The ends lost 3 bases at V and 6 bases at J; junction bases unmatched: 4. The CDR3 loop spans 15 amino acids. DNA of the CDR3: TGTGCCAGCAGCGGTTGGACTAGCGGGGCCAATGAGCAGTTCTTC. This codes for CASSGWTSGANEQFF.

The V gene is TRBV2, the J gene TRBJ2-3, with D possibly matching TRBD2 (5 bases). CDR1 is SNHLY, CDR2 FYNNEI, per germline. The CDR3 covers 14 residues. V was trimmed by 2 bases and J by 4 bases, leaving 10 bases between them. CDR3 sequence: CASSEWDSADTQYF. Here the CDR3 DNA reads TGTGCCAGCAGTGAATGGGATAGCGCAGATACGCAGTATTTT. Based on the CDR3 plus reference TRBV2 and TRBJ2-3, the full variable domain is EPEVTQTPSHQVTQMGQEVILRCVPISNHLYFYWYRQILGQKVEFLVSFYNNEISEKSEIFDDQFSVERPDGSNFTLKIRSTKLEDSAMYFCASSEWDSADTQYFGPGTRLTVL.

The chain links TRBV7-6 to TRBJ1-2; D is perhaps TRBD1 (5 bases). The CDR3 contains 12 residues. CDR1 is SGHVS, CDR2 FNYEAQ, per germline. Trimming pared 6 bases from V and 4 bases from J, leaving 9 bases between. CDR3 nucleotide sequence: TGTGCCAGCAGGGGCCAGGGCTATGGCTACACCTTC. The encoded protein is CASRGQGYGYTF.

The CDR3 bases are TGTGCCAGCAGCCTAGAGGGGGCCAGCACCGGGGAGCTGTTTTTT. Its protein is CASSLEGASTGELFF. The rearrangement uses TRBV7-3 and TRBJ2-2; 7 nucleotides match TRBD1. Germline V gene sequence: CDR1 SGHTA, CDR2 FQGTGA. The ends lost 5 bases at V and 4 bases at J; junction bases unmatched: 7. CDR3 length: 15 residues.

The chain links TRBV6-9 to TRBJ1-2; 7 nucleotides line up with TRBD1. J was trimmed by 4 bases and V by 0 bases; bases with no gene match: 8. Germline CDR1 and CDR2: MNHGY and SVAAGI. This CDR3 spans 16 amino acids. Here the CDR3 reads CASSYSRQGSVYGYTF. Written as DNA, the CDR3 is TGTGCCAGCAGTTATTCAAGACAGGGATCGGTCTATGGCTACACCTTC.

This chain links TRBV7-7 with TRBJ2-1, with 10 bases lining up with TRBD2. The trim removed 1 base at V and 5 bases at J, leaving 8 bases unmatched. The CDR3 spans 17 residues. CDR1 is SSHAT, CDR2 FNYEAQ, per germline (reference sequence). CDR3 protein: CASSLESSGSINNEQFF. For the CDR3, the DNA is TGTGCCAGCAGCTTAGAGTCTAGCGGGAGTATCAACAATGAGCAGTTCTTC.

The V and J genes are TRBV7-2 and TRBJ2-1; 7 nucleotides line up with TRBD1. With V trimmed by 6 bases and J by 1 base, 0 bases remained unmatched. Germline CDR1 is SGHTA and CDR2 is FQGNSA. The CDR3 contains 13 residues. The CDR3 sequence: CASRQGSYNEQFF. The CDR3 DNA sequence: TGTGCCAGCAGACAGGGGTCCTACAATGAGCAGTTCTTC.

The chain recombines TRBV4-1 with TRBJ2-3, with D perhaps TRBD1 (5 bases). CDR1 and CDR2 from the germline V gene are MGHRA and YSYEKL. The CDR3 contains 15 residues. Trimming took off 4 bases at V and 4 bases at J, with 15 bases between the two ends. Here the CDR3 DNA reads TGCGCCAGCAGCCGATCCAGGGTAGCCGCAGATACGCAGTATTTT. Translation gives CASSRSRVAADTQYF.

The V and J genes are TRBV7-9 and TRBJ1-2; possibly TRBD1 for D (5 bases). The CDR3 extends over 14 amino acids. Trimming stripped 1 base from V and 6 bases from J, with 12 bases between. The germline V gene has CDR1 SEHNR and CDR2 FQNEAQ (reference sequence). This CDR3 reads CASSLGSGSDGYTF. CDR3 bases: TGTGCCAGCAGCTTAGGGTCAGGGTCGGATGGCTACACCTTC.

The chain joins TRBV5-1 to TRBJ1-1; 9 positions match TRBD1. This CDR3 is built from 15 residues. Unmatched junction bases numbered 6, after V lost 3 bases and J lost 3 bases. CDR1 and CDR2 from the germline V gene are SGHRS and YFSETQ. CDR3 DNA: TGCGCCAGCAGCTGGCCCGACAGGGGGGACACTGAAGCTTTCTTT. Translating it yields CASSWPDRGDTEAFF.

A remark on this clone: Other DNA sequences in this specimen translate into the identical CDR3. The gene calls are TRBV4-1 and TRBJ1-6, with D possibly being TRBD1 (5 bases). The germline V gene encodes CDR1 MGHRA and CDR2 YSYEKL. The V and J ends lost 6 bases and 6 bases respectively, with 15 bases between them. This CDR3 spans 15 amino acids. The DNA of the CDR3 is TGCGCCAGCAGTCCCGACAGTTTGGGTAATTCACCCCTCCACTTT. It is translated as CASSPDSLGNSPLHF.

The DNA for the CDR3 is TGTGCCAGCAGGAAGGGACAGGGGGCAGGTCAGCCCCAGCATTTT. It specifies CASRKGQGAGQPQHF. The V gene is TRBV2, the J gene TRBJ1-5, with TRBD1 identical over 12 bases. The germline gives CDR1 SNHLY, CDR2 FYNNEI. The CDR3 is 15 amino acids. The V gene end was trimmed by 6 bases and the J gene end by 6 bases; junction bases not matched to a gene: 6.

The rearrangement joins TRBV6-6 to TRBJ1-2; D is unclear. This CDR3 spans 13 amino acids. Trimming cost V 0 bases and J 8 bases, with 10 bases left between them. Germline V CDR1 and CDR2: MNHNY, SVGAGI (reference sequence). CDR3 sequence (DNA): TGTGCCAGCAGTTACTCGAAGTCAGGAGGCTACACCTTC. Translating gives CASSYSKSGGYTF.

This chain connects TRBV29-1 to TRBJ2-3; tentative D call: TRBD2 (5 bases). In germline, CDR1 is SQVTM, CDR2 ANQGSEA. V was cut by 3 bases and J by 1 base, with 20 bases left in between. The CDR3 runs 17 residues. The DNA of the CDR3 is TGCAGCGTTGACACGAGGGTCGGTGTTGTGGGCACAGATACGCAGTATTTT. Its protein is CSVDTRVGVVGTDTQYF.